In its sample, the clone carrying this TCR beta chain was seen a few times. This sample is drawn from a study of blood T cells in healthy people across ages. CDR3 length: 14 residues. The germline CDR1 and CDR2 sequences are MNHEY and SVGEGT. V lost 5 bases, J lost 1 base, and 12 bases lay in between. Primed by a sample-barcoded 5' primer and a J-beta primer mix, a second PCR proceeded for about 6 to 11 cycles. TCRdb used MiXCR to reprocess the 5' RACE reads, holding one entry per CDR3 protein. This sample has around 800,000 distinct CDR3 sequences, with about 42% found just once. The clonotype comes from a man between 60 and 70 years old in good health. The sample taken for sequencing was blood. The rearrangement joins TRBV6-2 or TRBV6-3 to TRBJ2-7; D is undetermined. The CDR3 DNA reads as TGTGCCAGCAGTCTCTTAAGCGAGTCCTACGAGCAGTACTTC. Translating it yields CASSLLSESYEQYF.